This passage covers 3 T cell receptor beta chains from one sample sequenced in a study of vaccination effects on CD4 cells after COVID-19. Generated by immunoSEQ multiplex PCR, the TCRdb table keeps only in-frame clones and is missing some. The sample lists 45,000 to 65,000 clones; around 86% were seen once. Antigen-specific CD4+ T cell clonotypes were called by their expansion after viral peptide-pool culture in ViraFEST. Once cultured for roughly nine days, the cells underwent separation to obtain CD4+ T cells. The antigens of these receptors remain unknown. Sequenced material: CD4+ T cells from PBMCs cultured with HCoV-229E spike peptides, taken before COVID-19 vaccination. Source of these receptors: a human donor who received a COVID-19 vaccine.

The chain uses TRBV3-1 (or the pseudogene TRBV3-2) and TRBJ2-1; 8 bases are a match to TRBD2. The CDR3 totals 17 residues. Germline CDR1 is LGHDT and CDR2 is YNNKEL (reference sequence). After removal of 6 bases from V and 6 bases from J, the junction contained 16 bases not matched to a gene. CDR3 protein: CASSPHPGLVGGNEQFF. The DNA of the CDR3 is TGTGCCAGCAGTCCGCATCCGGGACTAGTCGGAGGCAATGAGCAGTTCTTC.

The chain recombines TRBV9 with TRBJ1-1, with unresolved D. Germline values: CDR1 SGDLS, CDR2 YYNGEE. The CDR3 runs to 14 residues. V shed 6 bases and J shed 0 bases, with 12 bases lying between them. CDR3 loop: CASTRQSLNTEAFF. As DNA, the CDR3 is TGTGCCAGCACCCGGCAGAGCTTGAACACTGAAGCTTTCTTT.

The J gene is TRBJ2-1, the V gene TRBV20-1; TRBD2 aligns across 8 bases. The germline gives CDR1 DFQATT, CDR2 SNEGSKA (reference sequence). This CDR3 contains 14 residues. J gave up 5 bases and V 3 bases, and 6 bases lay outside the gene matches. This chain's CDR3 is CSASRPGGDNEQFF. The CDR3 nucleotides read TGCAGTGCTAGTCGACCCGGGGGGGACAATGAGCAGTTCTTC.